This TCR beta chain was captured by sequencing in a study of T cell repertoires in cytomegalovirus infection. Study-wide context: Indicated by public TCR beta signatures were CMV infection and matching HLA type.

In TCRdb, the reads were re-called with MiXCR into one record per CDR3 protein. The sample carries about 97,000 distinct CDR3 sequences, approximately 15% recorded once. Germline-derived CDR1 and CDR2 are MDHEN and SYDVKM. This CDR3 is 15 amino acids long. V lost 4 bases and J lost 4; bases outside the gene matches: 9. The chain couples TRBV28 to TRBJ1-1; 7 bases agree with TRBD1. The specimen was PBMCs. This clonotype was obtained from a human donor in good health (CMV status not recorded). Some clones in this sample may be carry-over from other donors' samples. CDR3 amino acids: CASSSGGRGGTEAFF. The CDR3 coding sequence is TGTGCCAGCAGTTCAGGGGGGCGGGGGGGCACTGAAGCTTTCTTT.